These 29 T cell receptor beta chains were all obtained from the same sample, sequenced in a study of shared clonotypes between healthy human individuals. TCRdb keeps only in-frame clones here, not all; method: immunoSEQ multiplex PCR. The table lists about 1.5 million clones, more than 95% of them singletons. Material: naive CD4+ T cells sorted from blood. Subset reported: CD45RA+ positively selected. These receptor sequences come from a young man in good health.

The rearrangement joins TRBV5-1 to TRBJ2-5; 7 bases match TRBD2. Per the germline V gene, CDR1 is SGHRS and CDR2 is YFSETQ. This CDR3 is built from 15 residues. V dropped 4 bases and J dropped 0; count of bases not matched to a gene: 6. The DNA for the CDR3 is TGCGCCAGCAGCGCCGGGGGGACGTACCAAGAGACCCAGTACTTC. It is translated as CASSAGGTYQETQYF.

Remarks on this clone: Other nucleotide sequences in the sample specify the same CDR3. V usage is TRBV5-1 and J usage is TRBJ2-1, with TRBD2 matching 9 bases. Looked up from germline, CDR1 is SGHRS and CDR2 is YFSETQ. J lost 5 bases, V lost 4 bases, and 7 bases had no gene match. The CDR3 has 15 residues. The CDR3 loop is CASSPRTSANNEQFF. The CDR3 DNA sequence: TGCGCCAGCAGCCCAAGGACTAGCGCGAACAATGAGCAGTTCTTC.

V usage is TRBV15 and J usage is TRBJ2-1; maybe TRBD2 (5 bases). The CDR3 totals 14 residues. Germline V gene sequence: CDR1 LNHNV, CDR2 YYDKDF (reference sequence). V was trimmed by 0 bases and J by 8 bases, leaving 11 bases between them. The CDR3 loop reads CATSRDRGSHEQFF. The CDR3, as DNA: TGTGCCACCAGCAGAGATCGGGGTAGCCATGAGCAGTTCTTC. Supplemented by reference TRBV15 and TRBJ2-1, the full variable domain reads DAMVIQNPRYQVTQFGKPVTLSCSQTLNHNVMYWYQQKSSQAPKLLFHYYDKDFNNEADTPDNFQSRRPNTSFCFLDIRSPGLGDTAMYLCATSRDRGSHEQFFGPGTRLTVL.

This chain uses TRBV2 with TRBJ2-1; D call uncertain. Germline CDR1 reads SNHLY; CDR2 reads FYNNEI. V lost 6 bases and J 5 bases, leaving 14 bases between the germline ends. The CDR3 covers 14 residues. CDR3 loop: CASSRFGWDNEQFF. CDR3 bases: TGTGCCAGCAGCAGGTTCGGTTGGGACAATGAGCAGTTCTTC.

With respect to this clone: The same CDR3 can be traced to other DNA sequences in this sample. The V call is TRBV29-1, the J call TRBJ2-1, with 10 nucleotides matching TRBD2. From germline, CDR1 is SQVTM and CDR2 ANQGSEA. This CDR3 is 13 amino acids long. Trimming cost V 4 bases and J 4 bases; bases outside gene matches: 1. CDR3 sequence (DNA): TGCAGCGTTGGGACTAGCGGATACAATGAGCAGTTCTTC. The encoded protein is CSVGTSGYNEQFF.

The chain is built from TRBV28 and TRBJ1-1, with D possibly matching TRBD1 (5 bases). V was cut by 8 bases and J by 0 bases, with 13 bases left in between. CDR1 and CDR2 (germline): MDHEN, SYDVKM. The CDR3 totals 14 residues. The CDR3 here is CASRAGTMNTEAFF. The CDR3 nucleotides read TGTGCCAGCCGCGCCGGGACCATGAACACTGAAGCTTTCTTT. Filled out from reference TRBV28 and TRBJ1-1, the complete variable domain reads DVKVTQSSRYLVKRTGEKVFLECVQDMDHENMFWYRQDPGLGLRLIYFSYDVKMKEKGDIPEGYSVSREKKERFSLILESASTNQTSMYLCASRAGTMNTEAFFGQGTRLTVV.

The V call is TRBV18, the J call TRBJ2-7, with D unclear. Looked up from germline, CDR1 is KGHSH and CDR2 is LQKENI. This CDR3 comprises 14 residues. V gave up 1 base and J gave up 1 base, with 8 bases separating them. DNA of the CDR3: TGTGCCAGCTCACCACGTCAGGAATCCTACGAGCAGTACTTC. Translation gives CASSPRQESYEQYF.

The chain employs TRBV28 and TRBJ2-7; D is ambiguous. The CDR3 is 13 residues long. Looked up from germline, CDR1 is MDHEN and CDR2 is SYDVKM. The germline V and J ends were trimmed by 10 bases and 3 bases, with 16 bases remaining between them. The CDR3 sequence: CATKTPIRYEQYF. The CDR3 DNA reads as TGTGCCACAAAAACCCCCATCCGCTACGAGCAGTACTTC. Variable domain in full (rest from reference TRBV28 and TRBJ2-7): DVKVTQSSRYLVKRTGEKVFLECVQDMDHENMFWYRQDPGLGLRLIYFSYDVKMKEKGDIPEGYSVSREKKERFSLILESASTNQTSMYLCATKTPIRYEQYFGPGTRLTVT.

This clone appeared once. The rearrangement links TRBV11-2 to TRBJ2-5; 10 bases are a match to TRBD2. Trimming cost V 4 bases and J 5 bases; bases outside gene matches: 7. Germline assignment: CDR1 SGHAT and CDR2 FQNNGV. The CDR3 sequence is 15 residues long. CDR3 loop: CASSSGTAGGETQYF. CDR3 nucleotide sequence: TGTGCCAGCAGCTCTGGTACAGCGGGAGGGGAGACCCAGTACTTC.

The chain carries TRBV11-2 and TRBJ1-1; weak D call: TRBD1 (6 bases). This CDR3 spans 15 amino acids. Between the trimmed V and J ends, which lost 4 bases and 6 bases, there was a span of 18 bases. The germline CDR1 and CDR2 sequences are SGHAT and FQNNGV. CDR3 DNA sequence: TGTGCCAGCAGCTCAATTACAGGGCCGGGGCCTGAAGCTTTCTTT. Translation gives CASSSITGPGPEAFF.

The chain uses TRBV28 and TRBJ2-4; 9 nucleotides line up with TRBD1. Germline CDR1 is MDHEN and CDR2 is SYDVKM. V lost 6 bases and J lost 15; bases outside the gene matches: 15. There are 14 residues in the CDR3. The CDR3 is CASRLGTGGVRWYF. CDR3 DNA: TGTGCCAGCAGACTTGGTACAGGGGGCGTTCGGTGGTACTTC.

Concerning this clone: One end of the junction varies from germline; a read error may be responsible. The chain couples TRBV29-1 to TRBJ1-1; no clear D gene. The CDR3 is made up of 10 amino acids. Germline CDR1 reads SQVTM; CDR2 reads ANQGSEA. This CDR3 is CSAQNTEALF. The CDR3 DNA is TGCAGCGCACAGAACACTGAAGCTCTCTTT.

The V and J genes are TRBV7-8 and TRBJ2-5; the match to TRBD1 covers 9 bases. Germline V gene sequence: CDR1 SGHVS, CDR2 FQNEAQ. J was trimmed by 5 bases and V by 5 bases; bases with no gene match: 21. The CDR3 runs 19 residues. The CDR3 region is CASSVGRPGQGEGGETQYF. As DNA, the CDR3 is TGTGCCAGCAGCGTCGGGCGCCCGGGACAGGGAGAAGGGGGGGAGACCCAGTACTTC.

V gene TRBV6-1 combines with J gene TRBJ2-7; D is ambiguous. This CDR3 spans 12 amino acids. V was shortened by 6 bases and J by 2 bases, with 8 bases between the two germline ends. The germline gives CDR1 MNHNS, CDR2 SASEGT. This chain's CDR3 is CASSPIPYEQYF. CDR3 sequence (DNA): TGTGCCAGCAGCCCAATCCCCTACGAGCAGTACTTC.

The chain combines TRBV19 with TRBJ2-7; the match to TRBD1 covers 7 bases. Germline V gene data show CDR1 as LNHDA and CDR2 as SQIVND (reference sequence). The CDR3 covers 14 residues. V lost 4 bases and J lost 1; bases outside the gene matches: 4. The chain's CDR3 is CASSTRTGSYEQYF. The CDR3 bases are TGTGCCAGTAGTACGCGGACAGGATCCTACGAGCAGTACTTC. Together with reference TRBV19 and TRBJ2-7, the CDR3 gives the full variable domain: DGGITQSPKYLFRKEGQNVTLSCEQNLNHDAMYWYRQDPGQGLRLIYYSQIVNDFQKGDIAEGYSVSREKKESFPLTVTSAQKNPTAFYLCASSTRTGSYEQYFGPGTRLTVT.

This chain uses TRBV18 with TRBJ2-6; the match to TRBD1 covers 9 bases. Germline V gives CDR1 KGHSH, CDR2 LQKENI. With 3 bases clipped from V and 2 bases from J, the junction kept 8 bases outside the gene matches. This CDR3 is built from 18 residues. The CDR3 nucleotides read TGTGCCAGCTCACCTGCCGGGACAGGGCTTCCTGGGGCCAACGTCCTGACTTTC. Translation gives CASSPAGTGLPGANVLTF.

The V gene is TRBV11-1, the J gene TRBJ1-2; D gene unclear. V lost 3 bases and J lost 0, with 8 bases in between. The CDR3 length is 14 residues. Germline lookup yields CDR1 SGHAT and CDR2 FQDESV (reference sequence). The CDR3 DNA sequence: TGTGCCAGCAGCTTCAGCCACTCTAACTATGGCTACACCTTC. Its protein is CASSFSHSNYGYTF.

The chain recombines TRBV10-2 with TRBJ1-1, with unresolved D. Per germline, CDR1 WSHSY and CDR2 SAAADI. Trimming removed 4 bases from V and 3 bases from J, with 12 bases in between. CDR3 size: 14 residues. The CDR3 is CASSAAGHDTEAFF. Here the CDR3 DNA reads TGCGCCAGCAGTGCGGCGGGCCACGACACTGAAGCTTTCTTT.

CDR3 residues: CASSLYGGGYEQYF. The CDR3 DNA is TGTGCCAGCAGCTTGTATGGAGGTGGGTACGAGCAGTACTTC. The gene calls are TRBV5-4 and TRBJ2-7; perhaps TRBD2 as D (5 bases). V was clipped by 1 base and J by 4 bases, with 12 bases between them. CDR3 length equals 14 residues. Germline assignment: CDR1 SGHNT and CDR2 YYREEE (reference sequence).

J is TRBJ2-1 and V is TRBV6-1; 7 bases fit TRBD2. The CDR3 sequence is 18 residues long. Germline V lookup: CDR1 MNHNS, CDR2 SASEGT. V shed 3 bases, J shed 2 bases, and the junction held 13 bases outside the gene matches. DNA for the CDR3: TGTGCCAGCAGTGATCTACCCCCCGCGGGAGAACCCTACAATGAGCAGTTCTTC. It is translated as CASSDLPPAGEPYNEQFF.

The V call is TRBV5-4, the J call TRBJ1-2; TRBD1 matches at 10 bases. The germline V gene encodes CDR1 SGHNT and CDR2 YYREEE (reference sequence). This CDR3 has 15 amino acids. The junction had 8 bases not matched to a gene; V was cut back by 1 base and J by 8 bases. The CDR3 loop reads CASSLLGQGLGGYTF. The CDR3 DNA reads TGTGCCAGCAGCTTGTTGGGACAGGGGCTGGGAGGCTACACCTTC.

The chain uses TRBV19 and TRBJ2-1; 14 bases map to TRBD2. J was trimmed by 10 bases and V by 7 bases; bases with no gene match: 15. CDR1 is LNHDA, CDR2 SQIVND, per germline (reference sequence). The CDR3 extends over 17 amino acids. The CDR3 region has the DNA TGTGCCAGTACCTCACGCGGGACTAGCGGGGGTTCTGGCGAGCAGTTCTTC. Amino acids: CASTSRGTSGGSGEQFF. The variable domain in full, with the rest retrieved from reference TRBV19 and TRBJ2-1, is DGGITQSPKYLFRKEGQNVTLSCEQNLNHDAMYWYRQDPGQGLRLIYYSQIVNDFQKGDIAEGYSVSREKKESFPLTVTSAQKNPTAFYLCASTSRGTSGGSGEQFFGPGTRLTVL.

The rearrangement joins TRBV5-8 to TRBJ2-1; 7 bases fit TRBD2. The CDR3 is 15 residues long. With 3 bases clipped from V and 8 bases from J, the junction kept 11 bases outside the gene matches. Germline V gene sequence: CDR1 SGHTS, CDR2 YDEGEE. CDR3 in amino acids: CASSSDGRGNYEQFF. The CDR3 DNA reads TGTGCCAGCAGCTCCGATGGGAGGGGTAACTATGAGCAGTTCTTC.

This CDR3 is CAWAGGLRYEQYF. CDR3 in DNA: TGTGCCTGGGCGGGAGGACTCCGCTACGAGCAGTACTTC. The rearrangement uses TRBV30 and TRBJ2-7; TRBD2 matches at 8 bases. The CDR3 has 13 residues. Germline CDR1 GTSNPN, CDR2 SVGIG (reference sequence). V shed 5 bases, J shed 3 bases, and the junction held 6 bases outside the gene matches.

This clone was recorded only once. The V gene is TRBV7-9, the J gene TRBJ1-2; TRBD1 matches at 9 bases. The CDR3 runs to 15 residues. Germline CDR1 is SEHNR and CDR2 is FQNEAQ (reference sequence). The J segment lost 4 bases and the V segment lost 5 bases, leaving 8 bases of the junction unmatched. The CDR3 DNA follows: TGTGCCAGCAGCCCGGGACAGGGACTCGCCTATGGCTACACCTTC. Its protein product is CASSPGQGLAYGYTF.

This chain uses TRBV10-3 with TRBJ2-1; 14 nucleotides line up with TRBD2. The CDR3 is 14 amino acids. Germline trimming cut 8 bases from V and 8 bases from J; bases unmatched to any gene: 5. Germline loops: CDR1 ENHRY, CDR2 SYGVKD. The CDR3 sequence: CAIQGGLAGDEQFF. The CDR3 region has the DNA TGTGCCATCCAAGGGGGACTAGCGGGAGATGAGCAGTTCTTC.

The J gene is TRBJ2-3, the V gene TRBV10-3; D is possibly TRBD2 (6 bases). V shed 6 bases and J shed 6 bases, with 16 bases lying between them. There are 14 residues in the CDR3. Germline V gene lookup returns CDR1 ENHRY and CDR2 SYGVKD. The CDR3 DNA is TGTGCCATCAGGCGGGGCAACCTGGGGGATACGCAGTATTTT. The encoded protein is CAIRRGNLGDTQYF.

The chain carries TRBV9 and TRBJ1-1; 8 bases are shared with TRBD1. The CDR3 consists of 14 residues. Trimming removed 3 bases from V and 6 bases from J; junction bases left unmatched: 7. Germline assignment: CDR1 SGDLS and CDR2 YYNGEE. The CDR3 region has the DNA TGTGCCAGCAGCGAGGCCAGGGGGCGGGCTGAAGCTTTCTTT. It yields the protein CASSEARGRAEAFF.

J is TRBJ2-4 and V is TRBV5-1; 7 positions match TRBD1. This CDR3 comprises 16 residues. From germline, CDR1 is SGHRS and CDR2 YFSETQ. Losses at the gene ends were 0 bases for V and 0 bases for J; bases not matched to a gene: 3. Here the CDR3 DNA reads TGCGCCAGCAGCTTGGGGACAGGAATAGCCAAAAACATTCAGTACTTC. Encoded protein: CASSLGTGIAKNIQYF.